This TCR beta chain came from a study of T cells in localized non-small cell lung cancer. Profiled with immunoSEQ multiplex PCR; TCRdb holds only in-frame clones, not every one. The data contain about 41,000 clones, more than 85% of them singletons. Trimming removed 7 bases at V and 6 bases at J, with 13 bases between. CDR3 length: 13 residues. Germline V gene lookup returns CDR1 MNHEY and CDR2 SMNVEV (reference sequence). This TCR was recovered from a woman aged 18-55 years with stage III lung adenocarcinoma. V is TRBV27 and J is TRBJ1-5; D is perhaps TRBD1 (6 bases). Sequenced here: peripheral blood, sampled before any cancer treatment. In DNA form, the CDR3 reads TGTGCCAGCACCCGGGGGCAAGGTCAGCCCCAGCATTTT. Protein sequence: CASTRGQGQPQHF.